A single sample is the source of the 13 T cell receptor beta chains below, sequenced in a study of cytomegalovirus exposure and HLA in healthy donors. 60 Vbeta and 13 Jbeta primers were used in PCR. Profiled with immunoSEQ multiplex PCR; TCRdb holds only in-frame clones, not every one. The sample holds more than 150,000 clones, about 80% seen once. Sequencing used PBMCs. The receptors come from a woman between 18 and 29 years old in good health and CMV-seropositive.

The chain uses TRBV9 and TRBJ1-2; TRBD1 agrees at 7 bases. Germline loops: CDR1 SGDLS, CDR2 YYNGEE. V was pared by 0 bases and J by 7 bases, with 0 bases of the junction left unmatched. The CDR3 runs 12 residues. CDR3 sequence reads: CASSVEGAGYTF. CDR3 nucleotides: TGTGCCAGCAGCGTAGAGGGGGCTGGCTACACCTTC.

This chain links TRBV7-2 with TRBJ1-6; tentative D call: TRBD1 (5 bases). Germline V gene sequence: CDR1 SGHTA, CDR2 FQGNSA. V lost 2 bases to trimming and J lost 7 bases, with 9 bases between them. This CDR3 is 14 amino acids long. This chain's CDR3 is CASSLQAGNSPLHF. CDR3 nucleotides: TGTGCCAGCAGCTTACAGGCAGGGAATTCACCCCTCCACTTT.

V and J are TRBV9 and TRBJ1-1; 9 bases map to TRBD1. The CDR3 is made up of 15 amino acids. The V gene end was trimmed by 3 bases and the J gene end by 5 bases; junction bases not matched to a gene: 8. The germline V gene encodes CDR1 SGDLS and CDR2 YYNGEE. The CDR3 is CASSASGTGRTEAFF. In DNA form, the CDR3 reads TGTGCCAGCAGCGCGTCCGGGACAGGGAGGACTGAAGCTTTCTTT.

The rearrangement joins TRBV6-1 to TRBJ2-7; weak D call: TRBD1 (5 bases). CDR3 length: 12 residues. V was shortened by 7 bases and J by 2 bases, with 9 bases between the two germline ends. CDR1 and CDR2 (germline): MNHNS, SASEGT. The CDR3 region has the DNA TGTGCCAGCATGGGGCTGGCCTACGAGCAGTACTTC. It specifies CASMGLAYEQYF.

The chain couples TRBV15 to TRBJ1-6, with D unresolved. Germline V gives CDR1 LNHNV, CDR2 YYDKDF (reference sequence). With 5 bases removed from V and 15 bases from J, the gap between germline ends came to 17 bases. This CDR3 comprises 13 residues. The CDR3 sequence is CATSPGDRGLLHF. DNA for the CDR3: TGTGCCACCAGCCCGGGAGATCGAGGACTCCTCCACTTT.

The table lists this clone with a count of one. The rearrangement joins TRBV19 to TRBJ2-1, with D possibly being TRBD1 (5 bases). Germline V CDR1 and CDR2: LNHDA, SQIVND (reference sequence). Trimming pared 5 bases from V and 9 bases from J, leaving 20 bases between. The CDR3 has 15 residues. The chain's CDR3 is CASSFDSSIYGEQFF. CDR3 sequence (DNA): TGTGCCAGTAGTTTTGACAGCTCTATCTACGGTGAGCAGTTCTTC.

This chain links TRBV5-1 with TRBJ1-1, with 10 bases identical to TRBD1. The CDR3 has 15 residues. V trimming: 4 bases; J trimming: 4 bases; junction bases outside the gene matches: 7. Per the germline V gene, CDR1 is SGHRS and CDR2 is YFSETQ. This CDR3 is CASSKEWTGGTEAFF. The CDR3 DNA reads TGCGCCAGCAGCAAGGAGTGGACAGGGGGCACTGAAGCTTTCTTT.

The CDR3 DNA reads TGTGCCAGCAGCTTGGAAGTTGACAGGGGGGTCATGAACACTGAAGCTTTCTTT. Encoded protein: CASSLEVDRGVMNTEAFF. V usage is TRBV5-6 and J usage is TRBJ1-1; 9 bases fit TRBD1. Germline V gene sequence: CDR1 SGHDT, CDR2 YYEEEE. The junction had 9 bases not matched to a gene; V was cut back by 0 bases and J by 0 bases. CDR3 length: 18 amino acids.

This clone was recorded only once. The CDR3 sequence: CASASGQGYYNSPLHF. The CDR3 DNA reads TGTGCCAGCGCCTCCGGACAGGGCTATTATAATTCACCCCTCCACTTT. The gene calls are TRBV9 and TRBJ1-6, with TRBD1 matching over 8 bases. Losses at the gene ends were 7 bases for V and 4 bases for J; bases not matched to a gene: 10. Germline CDR1 and CDR2: SGDLS and YYNGEE. The CDR3 totals 16 residues.

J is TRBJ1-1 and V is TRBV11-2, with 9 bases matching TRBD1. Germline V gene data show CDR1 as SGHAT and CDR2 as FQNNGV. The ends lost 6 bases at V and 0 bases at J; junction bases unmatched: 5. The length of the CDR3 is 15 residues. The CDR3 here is CASRQGAGMNTEAFF. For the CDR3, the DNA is TGTGCCAGCAGACAGGGGGCAGGGATGAACACTGAAGCTTTCTTT.

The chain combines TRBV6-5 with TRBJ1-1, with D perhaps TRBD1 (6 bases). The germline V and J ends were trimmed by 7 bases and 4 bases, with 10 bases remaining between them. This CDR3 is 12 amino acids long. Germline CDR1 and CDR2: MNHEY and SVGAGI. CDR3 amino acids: CASISRGTEAFF. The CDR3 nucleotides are TGTGCCAGCATAAGCAGGGGCACTGAAGCTTTCTTT.

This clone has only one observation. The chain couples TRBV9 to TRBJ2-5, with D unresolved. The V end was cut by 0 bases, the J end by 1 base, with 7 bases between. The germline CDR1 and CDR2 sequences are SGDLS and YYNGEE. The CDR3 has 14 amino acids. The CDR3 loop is CASSVGPVQETQYF. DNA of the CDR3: TGTGCCAGCAGCGTAGGTCCAGTCCAAGAGACCCAGTACTTC.

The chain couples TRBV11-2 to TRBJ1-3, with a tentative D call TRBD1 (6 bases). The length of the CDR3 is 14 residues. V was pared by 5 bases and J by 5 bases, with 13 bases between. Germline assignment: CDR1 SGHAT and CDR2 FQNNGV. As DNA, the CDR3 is TGTGCCAGCAGCGAACGGGACATCCGAAACACCATATATTTT. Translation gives CASSERDIRNTIYF. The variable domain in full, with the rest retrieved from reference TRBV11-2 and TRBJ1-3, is EAGVAQSPRYKIIEKRQSVAFWCNPISGHATLYWYQQILGQGPKLLIQFQNNGVVDDSQLPKDRFSAERLKGVDSTLKIQPAKLEDSAVYLCASSERDIRNTIYFGEGSWLTVV.